A selection of T cell receptor beta chains follows, all from one sample in a study of response to subunit inactivated influenza vaccine. Using its own MiXCR run on the RT-PCR reads, TCRdb lists one record per CDR3 protein. The sample contains approximately 730,000 distinct CDR3 sequences, about 15% of which appear only once. Here the sequenced sample was PBMCs from blood, taken less than 15 days before vaccination. The origin of the receptors is a man aged 45-65 years who received an inactivated influenza vaccine. Each CDR3 is given with its conserved first and last residue. A D gene is named only where the DNA matches it firmly. Clone size appears in some rows only: once, few, many, or a class for an expanded clone.

D	V	size	length	J	CDR3	DNA
TRBD2	TRBV27	few	18	TRBJ2-1	CASSLPPLTSGRAREQFF	TGTGCCAGCAGTTTACCCCCTTTGACTAGCGGGAGGGCTCGTGAGCAGTTCTTC
TRBD1	TRBV29-1	many	13	TRBJ2-1	CSAEGDRGPEQFF	TGCAGCGCCGAGGGGGACAGGGGGCCTGAGCAGTTCTTC
TRBD2	TRBV2	few	15	TRBJ2-1	CASSDASGGADEQFF	TGTGCCAGCAGTGATGCTAGCGGGGGGGCGGACGAGCAGTTCTTC
NA	TRBV5-1	few	16	TRBJ2-2	CASSYSGEINTGELFF	TGCGCCAGCAGCTACTCAGGGGAAATAAACACCGGGGAGCTGTTTTTT
NA	TRBV27	many	13	TRBJ2-1	CASSLFGANEQFF	TGTGCCAGCAGTTTATTTGGGGCAAATGAGCAGTTCTTC
NA	TRBV5-1	few	13	TRBJ2-3	CASSDALSDTQYF	TGCGCCAGCAGTGATGCCCTGTCAGATACGCAGTATTTT
NA	TRBV29-1	few	13	TRBJ2-5	CSAEGGTLETQYF	TGCAGCGCAGAGGGGGGAACTTTGGAGACCCAGTACTTC
TRBD2	TRBV3-1	NA	16	TRBJ2-1	CASSLTNPLAGAEQFF	TGTGCCAGCAGCCTCACCAACCCCCTAGCGGGAGCCGAGCAGTTCTTC
NA	TRBV12-3/TRBV12-4	many	16	TRBJ2-7	CASSAWGKQSSYEQYF	TGTGCCAGCAGCGCGTGGGGTAAACAAAGCTCCTACGAGCAGTACTTC
NA	TRBV5-1	NA	15	TRBJ2-5	CASSLPARGGETQYF	TGCGCCAGCAGCCTACCCGCAAGGGGGGGAGAGACCCAGTACTTC
NA	TRBV6-1	few	14	TRBJ1-2	CASSPRAGIYGYTF	TGTGCCAGCAGCCCCAGGGCGGGGATCTATGGCTACACCTTC
NA	TRBV5-1	few	15	TRBJ2-5	CASSYERGPFQAQYF	TGCGCCAGCAGCTATGAACGGGGGCCCTTTCAGGCCCAGTACTTC
TRBD1	TRBV5-5	many	16	TRBJ2-4	CASSVSGGLGKNIQYF	TGTGCCAGCAGCGTTTCAGGGGGCTTGGGCAAAAACATTCAGTACTTC
NA	TRBV4-2	few	17	TRBJ2-5	CASSQDIGGVDQETQYF	TGTGCCAGCAGCCAAGATATCGGTGGGGTTGACCAAGAGACCCAGTACTTC
NA	TRBV7-9	few	12	TRBJ2-7	CASSWIDYEQYF	TGTGCCAGCAGTTGGATAGACTACGAGCAGTACTTC
TRBD2	TRBV13	few	14	TRBJ2-7	CASSMRGVFYEQYF	TGTGCCAGCAGCATGCGGGGGGTATTCTACGAGCAGTACTTC
NA	TRBV12-3/TRBV12-4	few	14	TRBJ2-7	CASSLGQLLYEQYF	TGTGCCAGCAGTTTAGGGCAGCTTCTCTACGAGCAGTACTTC
TRBD1	TRBV12-3/TRBV12-4	NA	16	TRBJ2-7	CASSADYGTGVDEQYF	TGTGCCAGCAGTGCCGACTATGGGACAGGTGTCGACGAGCAGTACTTC
TRBD1	TRBV12-3/TRBV12-4	few	14	TRBJ2-7	CASSSTDRDYEQYF	TGTGCCAGCAGTTCCACCGACAGGGACTACGAGCAGTACTTC
NA	TRBV5-6	NA	13	TRBJ2-2	CASSRTWTGELFF	TGTGCCAGCAGCCGAACATGGACCGGGGAGCTGTTTTTT
NA	TRBV28	NA	13	TRBJ2-1	CASSLGGADEQFF	TGTGCCAGCAGTTTAGGGGGGGCGGATGAGCAGTTCTTC
NA	TRBV5-6	many	14	TRBJ2-1	CASSLVSIQSEQFF	TGTGCCAGCAGCTTGGTGTCTATACAAAGTGAGCAGTTCTTC
NA	TRBV7-2	few	13	TRBJ1-5	CASSANPVGPQHF	TGTGCCAGCAGCGCCAATCCGGTTGGGCCCCAGCATTTT
TRBD2	TRBV11-2	few	19	TRBJ2-1	CASSLSLAGGRSSYNEQFF	TGTGCCAGCAGCTTAAGTCTTGCGGGAGGGCGAAGCTCCTACAATGAGCAGTTCTTC
TRBD2	TRBV10-3	few	14	TRBJ2-1	CAISEGGSGGQQFF	TGTGCCATCAGTGAGGGTGGGTCGGGAGGCCAGCAGTTCTTC
NA	TRBV10-3	NA	15	TRBJ2-3	CAMGPGLANTDTQYF	TGTGCCATGGGGCCCGGGCTAGCGAACACAGATACGCAGTATTTT
NA	TRBV20-1	NA	14	TRBJ1-3	CSASPANSGNTIYF	TGCAGTGCCAGTCCGGCGAACTCTGGAAACACCATATATTTT
NA	TRBV29-1	few	12	TRBJ1-1	CSVEGPNTEAFF	TGCAGCGTTGAGGGGCCGAACACTGAAGCTTTCTTT
TRBD1	TRBV24-1	many	15	TRBJ1-2	CATSDRGQGDYGYTF	TGTGCCACCAGTGATCGCGGACAGGGGGACTATGGCTACACCTTC
NA	TRBV20-1	NA	13	TRBJ2-2	CSASRENTGELFF	TGCAGTGCTAGCCGCGAGAACACCGGGGAGCTGTTTTTT
TRBD1	TRBV10-3	NA	13	TRBJ2-3	CAIGQAGTDTQYF	TGTGCCATCGGACAGGCTGGCACAGATACGCAGTATTTT
TRBD2	TRBV12-3/TRBV12-4	NA	15	TRBJ2-7	CASSFSGLAVYEQYF	TGTGCCAGCAGTTTCTCGGGACTAGCGGTCTACGAGCAGTACTTC
TRBD2	TRBV12-3/TRBV12-4	few	15	TRBJ2-2	CASSFRVAGTGELFF	TGTGCCAGCAGTTTCAGGGTAGCGGGAACCGGGGAGCTGTTTTTT
NA	TRBV5-5	NA	14	TRBJ2-5	CASRTYSSGETQYF	TGTGCCAGCAGGACATACAGTAGCGGAGAGACCCAGTACTTC
TRBD2	TRBV11-1	NA	19	TRBJ2-3	CASSRTPGLARPEEDTQYF	TGTGCCAGCAGCCGAACCCCGGGACTAGCCAGGCCTGAGGAAGATACGCAGTATTTT
TRBD2	TRBV4-2	NA	21	TRBJ2-1	CASSQELASGSHHSFNNEQFF	TGTGCCAGCAGCCAAGAATTAGCTAGCGGGAGTCACCACTCTTTTAACAATGAGCAGTTCTTC
NA	TRBV28	NA	15	TRBJ1-3	CASSTGTNSGNTIYF	TGTGCCAGCAGTACCGGGACCAACTCTGGAAACACCATATATTTT
NA	TRBV20-1	NA	16	TRBJ1-5	CSARDGGRAQNQPQHF	TGCAGTGCTAGAGACGGCGGACGCGCCCAAAATCAGCCCCAGCATTTT
TRBD1	TRBV7-9	NA	14	TRBJ1-1	CASSPPGQDTEAFF	TGTGCCAGCAGCCCTCCGGGACAGGACACTGAAGCTTTCTTT
TRBD2	TRBV20-1	few	13	TRBJ2-7	CSARDMVAGTIPF	TGCAGTGCTAGAGATATGGTAGCGGGGACGATACCCTTC
NA	TRBV28	NA	13	TRBJ1-5	CASSLLGVQPQHF	TGTGCCAGCAGTTTACTCGGGGTTCAGCCCCAGCATTTT
NA	TRBV6-1	few	14	TRBJ2-4	CASSPRDNKNIQYF	TGTGCCAGCAGTCCCCGGGACAACAAAAACATTCAGTACTTC
NA	TRBV12-3/TRBV12-4	NA	15	TRBJ2-5	CASSPRTRERETQYF	TGTGCCAGCAGTCCCCGGACGAGGGAGAGGGAGACCCAGTACTTC
NA	TRBV29-1	few	11	TRBJ1-1	CSVEAYRQAFF	TGCAGCGTTGAAGCCTACAGACAGGCTTTCTTT
NA	TRBV28	few	11	TRBJ2-1	CASMKSNEQFF	TGTGCCAGCATGAAGAGCAATGAGCAGTTCTTC
NA	TRBV15	NA	15	TRBJ2-3	CATSRGQRSTDTQYF	TGTGCCACCAGCAGAGGACAGCGAAGCACAGATACGCAGTATTTT